This T cell receptor (beta chain) was recorded in a study of cytomegalovirus exposure and HLA in healthy donors. As regards this clone: Its antigen is unidentified. The junction does not match germline at one end; this may be a read error.

The PCR employed 60 Vbeta primers together with 13 Jbeta primers. The method was immunoSEQ multiplex PCR; TCRdb's version includes in-frame clones alone and lacks a portion of them. The repertoire holds roughly 230,000 clones, with about three quarters as singletons. Germline CDR1 LNHDA, CDR2 SQIVND (reference sequence). The CDR3 loop spans 13 amino acids. Study-wide results and caveats: Available immune exposure information was restricted to CMV serostatus only. Accounts indicate the classifier identified cytomegalovirus status with strong specificity and sensitivity. Whilst most TCR sequences proved rare, a subset of public TCRs occurred across many donors. Researchers reported in a later analysis that a missense DCLRE1C variant was tied to TCR beta V- and J-gene trimming.

The chain combines TRBV19 with TRBJ2-7; maybe TRBD1 (5 bases). Sequencing was done on a sample of PBMCs. The sequence derives from a boy aged 5 to 17 in good health and CMV-seronegative. The chain's CDR3 is CASSLDSTYEQYF. In DNA, the CDR3 is TGTGCCAGTAGTCTAGACAGTACCTACGAGCAGTACTTC.